The 21 T cell receptor beta chains presented below share a single source sample, sequenced in a study of blood T cells in healthy people across ages (dated by TCRdb to 2013 to 2016). Library prep was done by 5' RACE. TCRdb shows the sequencer as Illumina HiSeq 2500. A second PCR of roughly 7 to 12 cycles was run with a J-beta primer mix and a sample-barcoded 5' primer. TCRdb itself trimmed the public reads at Q25 with fastp, ran MiXCR and retained productive beta chains. CDR3 protein sequences are deduplicated, and each keeps its most common genes and DNA. A total of some 1.6 million distinct CDR3 sequences appear in this sample, around 36% of them only once. Roughly 10% of the sample comes from the top ten. The sample taken for sequencing was blood. The receptor set was obtained from a woman younger than 45 in good health.

The rearrangement links TRBV15 to TRBJ1-1; D ambiguous. The germline V gene has CDR1 LNHNV and CDR2 YYDKDF (reference sequence). CDR3 length equals 13 residues. V lost 5 bases and J 6 bases, leaving 13 bases between the germline ends. CDR3 coding DNA: TGTGCCACCAGCCAGGCGGTAGTGGCTGAAGCTTTCTTT. Its protein is CATSQAVVAEAFF.

V and J are TRBV28 and TRBJ2-1; 10 bases match TRBD2. Germline assignment: CDR1 MDHEN and CDR2 SYDVKM. Losses at the gene ends were 6 bases for V and 9 bases for J; bases not matched to a gene: 17. The CDR3 spans 17 residues. The CDR3 DNA reads TGTGCCAGCAGCCTTGCCGGGGGTAGCGGGAGGACGAGTGAGCAGTTCTTC. Its translation: CASSLAGGSGRTSEQFF.

V gene TRBV10-3 combines with J gene TRBJ1-4, with TRBD1 matching over 7 bases. V shed 5 bases, J shed 5 bases, and the junction held 5 bases outside the gene matches. In germline, CDR1 is ENHRY, CDR2 SYGVKD. The CDR3 runs to 14 residues. The CDR3 here is CAISPTGQNEKLFF. The CDR3 bases are TGTGCCATCAGTCCCACGGGACAGAATGAAAAACTGTTTTTT.

CDR3 protein: CASIAGSVYNEQFF. The CDR3 DNA reads as TGTGCCAGCATCGCAGGGAGCGTTTACAATGAGCAGTTCTTC. This rearrangement joins TRBV11-2 to TRBJ2-1, with D perhaps TRBD1 or TRBD2 (5 bases each). This CDR3 has 14 residues. CDR1 SGHAT and CDR2 FQNNGV come from the germline V gene. The V end lost 7 bases, the J end lost 4 bases, and 14 bases lay between the germline ends.

V usage is TRBV7-9 and J usage is TRBJ2-1; TRBD1 aligns across 11 bases. The V segment lost 8 bases and the J segment 7 bases; nucleotides outside the gene matches: 7. The CDR3 contains 14 residues. Germline-derived CDR1 and CDR2 are SEHNR and FQNEAQ (reference sequence). The CDR3 sequence: CASGAGTGGNEQFF. The CDR3 bases are TGTGCCAGCGGGGCCGGGACAGGGGGGAATGAGCAGTTCTTC.

This sequence joins TRBV7-2 and TRBJ2-5; 7 bases match TRBD1. The trim removed 5 bases at V and 13 bases at J, leaving 19 bases unmatched. CDR3 length: 15 residues. Germline V CDR1 and CDR2: SGHTA, FQGNSA. The CDR3 region is CASSHSTGSPYGRYF. In DNA form, the CDR3 reads TGTGCCAGCAGCCACTCGACAGGGTCCCCCTACGGGCGGTACTTC.

With regard to this clonotype: A clone one base away is much larger, so this may be a read error. The genes are TRBV4-2 and TRBJ2-3, with TRBD2 matching 14 bases. CDR3 length: 19 residues. After removal of 4 bases from V and 6 bases from J, the junction contained 15 bases not matched to a gene. CDR1 is LGHNA and CDR2 is YNFKEQ in the germline V gene. CDR3 DNA sequence: TGTGCCAGCAGCCGAGATTTTCCGGGACTAGCGGGAGACGGTGATACGCAGTATTTT. Translation: CASSRDFPGLAGDGDTQYF.

The rearrangement uses TRBV20-1 and TRBJ1-2; a weak D match, TRBD1 (6 bases). Germline V CDR1 and CDR2: DFQATT, SNEGSKA (reference sequence). CDR3 length equals 16 residues. The V and J ends lost 4 bases and 6 bases respectively, with 24 bases between them. CDR3 DNA: TGCAGTGCTAAAGGGACCTGGCGGGAGCAGGGGAATGGCTACACCTTC. Amino acid sequence: CSAKGTWREQGNGYTF.

The gene calls are TRBV29-1 and TRBJ1-1; D is perhaps TRBD1 (5 bases). Trimming cost V 1 base and J 1 base, with 13 bases left between them. This CDR3 contains 15 residues. The germline V gene encodes CDR1 SQVTM and CDR2 ANQGSEA. The CDR3 protein is CSVEGLGGPNTEAFF. The CDR3, as DNA: TGCAGCGTTGAAGGGTTGGGGGGACCGAACACTGAAGCTTTCTTT.

The chain couples TRBV29-1 to TRBJ2-3; D tentatively reads TRBD1 or TRBD2 (5 bases each). The CDR3 is 14 residues long. Trimming left V 8 bases short and J 4 bases short, with 19 bases between. Germline assignment: CDR1 SQVTM and CDR2 ANQGSEA. CDR3 loop: CSSIGTERADTQYF. The CDR3 DNA sequence: TGCAGCTCCATCGGGACGGAAAGGGCAGATACGCAGTATTTT.

The gene calls are TRBV10-3 and TRBJ2-4, with 8 positions matching TRBD2. TRBJ2-7 explains the end of the DNA better; the J call may be wrong. The germline gives CDR1 ENHRY, CDR2 SYGVKD. The CDR3 extends over 15 amino acids. The chain's CDR3 is CAISEREGLGFEQYF. In DNA, the CDR3 is TGTGCCATCAGTGAGCGGGAGGGCCTCGGGTTCGAGCAGTACTTC.

This clonotype was counted a single time. The chain joins TRBV7-2 to TRBJ2-1, with a possible D match to TRBD1 (5 bases). V dropped 2 bases and J dropped 13 bases, with 9 bases sitting between them. Germline V gene data show CDR1 as SGHTA and CDR2 as FQGNSA. The CDR3 consists of 11 residues. The CDR3 is CASSLKTAQFF. CDR3 nucleotide sequence: TGTGCCAGCAGCTTAAAGACAGCTCAGTTCTTC.

This clonotype was counted a few times. J is TRBJ1-6 and V is TRBV20-1, with D possibly being TRBD1 (6 bases). This CDR3 spans 14 amino acids. The ends were cut back, 3 bases at V and 12 bases at J, with 18 bases in the middle. Germline CDR1 is DFQATT and CDR2 is SNEGSKA (reference sequence). The CDR3 sequence is CSARVTGRVEPLHF. CDR3 nucleotide sequence: TGCAGTGCTAGGGTAACAGGGCGGGTGGAACCCCTCCACTTT.

There are a few counts of this clonotype. The chain links TRBV20-1 to TRBJ2-1, with TRBD2 matching over 11 bases. CDR3 size: 15 residues. CDR1 and CDR2 (germline): DFQATT, SNEGSKA (reference sequence). V shed 3 bases and J 7 bases; nucleotides not matched to a gene: 8. The CDR3, as DNA: TGCAGTGCTAGGTTAACTAGCGGGAGCTGGAATGAGCAGTTCTTC. It yields the protein CSARLTSGSWNEQFF.

This clonotype was seen more than once but under ten times. The chain has TRBV7-9 and TRBJ1-2, with TRBD1 matching over 7 bases. The ends lost 2 bases at V and 6 bases at J; junction bases unmatched: 6. The CDR3 sequence is 14 residues long. Germline CDR1 SEHNR, CDR2 FQNEAQ (reference sequence). CDR3 sequence (DNA): TGTGCCAGCAGCTTATTATCCCAGGGGGATGGCTACACCTTC. Encoded protein: CASSLLSQGDGYTF.

This clonotype was seen repeatedly, ten times or more. The chain employs TRBV7-3 and TRBJ2-7; D might be TRBD1 (6 bases). Germline V lookup: CDR1 SGHTA, CDR2 FQGTGA. This CDR3 is 15 amino acids long. V dropped 5 bases and J dropped 12 bases, with 26 bases sitting between them. The chain's CDR3 is CASSPQGGRGGKVYF. The CDR3 coding sequence is TGTGCCAGCAGCCCCCAGGGCGGCAGGGGTGGGAAGGTGTACTTC.

Comment on this clonotype: This clone may be a read error of a much larger clone one base away. This chain connects TRBV4-1 to TRBJ2-3; TRBD1 matches at 7 bases. The CDR3 length is 14 residues. Germline-derived CDR1 and CDR2 are MGHRA and YSYEKL. The trim removed 3 bases at V and 5 bases at J, leaving 5 bases unmatched. In DNA form, the CDR3 reads TGCGCCAGCAGCCATGACAGGGCCGGAGATACGCAGTATTTT. It specifies CASSHDRAGDTQYF.

The V call is TRBV20-1, the J call TRBJ1-2; possibly TRBD1 for D (5 bases). The CDR3 length is 14 residues. Trimming cost V 5 bases and J 5 bases, with 18 bases left between them. Germline-derived CDR1 and CDR2 are DFQATT and SNEGSKA (reference sequence). The CDR3 bases are TGCAGTGCTCCCGGGACGGCGGATGGTTATGGCTACACCTTC. This encodes CSAPGTADGYGYTF.

This clonotype was detected only a few times. The chain joins TRBV20-1 to TRBJ2-7; D may be TRBD1 (5 bases). Germline CDR1 reads DFQATT; CDR2 reads SNEGSKA (reference sequence). V lost 6 bases, J lost 3 bases, and 21 bases lay in between. The CDR3 totals 15 residues. The CDR3 here is CSARIGQGIDYEQYF. CDR3 in DNA: TGCAGTGCCAGGATTGGGCAGGGAATAGACTACGAGCAGTACTTC.

This clonotype was found a few times. The chain carries TRBV9 and TRBJ2-7, with D maybe TRBD2 (7 bases). Germline CDR1 reads SGDLS; CDR2 reads YYNGEE. The CDR3 has 15 amino acids. V gave up 5 bases and J gave up 0 bases, with 15 bases separating them. CDR3 loop: CASRRGGPNSYEQYF. The CDR3, as DNA: TGTGCCAGCAGAAGGGGGGGGCCTAACTCCTACGAGCAGTACTTC. The entire variable domain, with the rest obtained from reference TRBV9 and TRBJ2-7, is as follows: DSGVTQTPKHLITATGQRVTLRCSPRSGDLSVYWYQQSLDQGLQFLIQYYNGEERAKGNILERFSAQQFPDLHSELNLSSLELGDSALYFCASRRGGPNSYEQYFGPGTRLTVT.

As concerns this clonotype: Sequence at one end of the junction differs from germline and may be a read error. The chain has TRBV20-1 and TRBJ1-2; D is undetermined. The CDR3 has 13 amino acids. CDR1 and CDR2 (germline): DFQATT, SNEGSKA (reference sequence). The CDR3, as DNA: TGCAGTGTTAGACCGCGAGAATTATATGGCTACACCTTC. Amino acids: CSVRPRELYGYTF.